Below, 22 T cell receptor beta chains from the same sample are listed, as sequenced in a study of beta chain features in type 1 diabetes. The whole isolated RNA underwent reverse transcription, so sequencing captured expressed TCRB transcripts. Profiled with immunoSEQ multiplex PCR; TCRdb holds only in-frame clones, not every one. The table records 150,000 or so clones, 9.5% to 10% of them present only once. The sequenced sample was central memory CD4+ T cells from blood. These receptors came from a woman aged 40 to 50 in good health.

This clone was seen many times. The CDR3 protein is CASGDRGNSGANVLTF. DNA for the CDR3: TGTGCCAGCGGGGACAGGGGCAATTCTGGGGCCAACGTCCTGACTTTC. The chain carries TRBV2 and TRBJ2-6; 10 bases are a match to TRBD1. This CDR3 is built from 16 residues. CDR1 and CDR2 (germline): SNHLY, FYNNEI. The J segment lost 1 base and the V segment lost 8 bases, leaving 5 bases of the junction unmatched. The full variable domain, completed using reference TRBV2 and TRBJ2-6, is EPEVTQTPSHQVTQMGQEVILRCVPISNHLYFYWYRQILGQKVEFLVSFYNNEISEKSEIFDDQFSVERPDGSNFTLKIRSTKLEDSAMYFCASGDRGNSGANVLTFGAGSRLTVL.

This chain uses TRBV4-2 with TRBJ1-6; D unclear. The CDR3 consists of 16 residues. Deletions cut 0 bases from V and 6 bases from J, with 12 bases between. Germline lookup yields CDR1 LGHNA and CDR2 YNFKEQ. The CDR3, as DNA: TGTGCCAGCAGCCAAGATATAGGAGAGTTTAATTCACCCCTCCACTTT. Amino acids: CASSQDIGEFNSPLHF.

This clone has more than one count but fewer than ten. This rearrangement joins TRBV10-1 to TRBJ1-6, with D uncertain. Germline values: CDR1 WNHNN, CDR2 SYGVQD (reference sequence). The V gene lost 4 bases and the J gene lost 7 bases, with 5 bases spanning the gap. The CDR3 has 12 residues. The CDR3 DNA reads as TGCGCCAGCAGTGGGGCCAATTCACCCCTCCACTTT. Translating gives CASSGANSPLHF.

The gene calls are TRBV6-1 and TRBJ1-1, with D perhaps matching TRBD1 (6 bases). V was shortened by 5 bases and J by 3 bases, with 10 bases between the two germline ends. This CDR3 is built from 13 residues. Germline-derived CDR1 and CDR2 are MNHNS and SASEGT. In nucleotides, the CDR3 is TGTGCCAGCAGTTTACAGGGCTACACTGAAGCTTTCTTT. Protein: CASSLQGYTEAFF.

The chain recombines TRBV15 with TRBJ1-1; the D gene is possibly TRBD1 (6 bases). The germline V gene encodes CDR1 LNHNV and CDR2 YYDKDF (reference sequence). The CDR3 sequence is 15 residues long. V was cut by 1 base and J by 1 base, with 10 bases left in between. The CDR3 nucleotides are TGTGCCACCAGCAGAGGGTCACAGGGGAACACTGAAGCTTTCTTT. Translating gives CATSRGSQGNTEAFF.

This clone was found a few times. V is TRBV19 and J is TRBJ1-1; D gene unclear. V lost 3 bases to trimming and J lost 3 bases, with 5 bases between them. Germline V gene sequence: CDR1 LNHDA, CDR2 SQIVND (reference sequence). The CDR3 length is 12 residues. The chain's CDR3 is CASSMSYTEAFF. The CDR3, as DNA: TGTGCCAGTAGTATGTCGTACACTGAAGCTTTCTTT.

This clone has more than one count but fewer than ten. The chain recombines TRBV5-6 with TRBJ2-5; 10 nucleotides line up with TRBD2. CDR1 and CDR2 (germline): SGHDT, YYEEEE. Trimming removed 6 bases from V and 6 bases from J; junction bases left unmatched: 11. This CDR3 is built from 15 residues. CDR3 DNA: TGTGCCAGCACCTCCCAAGCGGGGGGGCCAAAGACCCAGTACTTC. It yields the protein CASTSQAGGPKTQYF.

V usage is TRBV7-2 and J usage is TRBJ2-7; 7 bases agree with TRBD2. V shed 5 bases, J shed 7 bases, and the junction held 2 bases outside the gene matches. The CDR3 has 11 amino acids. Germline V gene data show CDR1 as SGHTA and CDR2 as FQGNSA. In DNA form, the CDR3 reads TGTGCCAGCAGCGGACTAGTTGAGCAGTACTTC. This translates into CASSGLVEQYF.

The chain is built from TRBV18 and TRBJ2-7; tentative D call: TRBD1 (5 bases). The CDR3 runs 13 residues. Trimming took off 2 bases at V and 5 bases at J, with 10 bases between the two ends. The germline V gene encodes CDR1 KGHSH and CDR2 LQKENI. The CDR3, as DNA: TGTGCCAGCTCACCAAATGACAGCCACGAGCAGTACTTC. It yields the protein CASSPNDSHEQYF.

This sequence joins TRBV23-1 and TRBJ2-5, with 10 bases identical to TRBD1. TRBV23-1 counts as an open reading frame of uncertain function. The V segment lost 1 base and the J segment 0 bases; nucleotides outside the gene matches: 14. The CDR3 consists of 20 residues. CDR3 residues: CASSQYYWTGGGPYQETQYF. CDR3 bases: TGCGCCAGCAGTCAATACTATTGGACAGGGGGAGGCCCGTACCAAGAGACCCAGTACTTC.

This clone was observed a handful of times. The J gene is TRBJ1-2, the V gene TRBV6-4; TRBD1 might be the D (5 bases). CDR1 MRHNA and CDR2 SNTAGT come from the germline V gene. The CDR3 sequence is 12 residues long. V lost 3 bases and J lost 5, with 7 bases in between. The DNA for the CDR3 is TGTGCCAGCAGTGAAAGGGGTTATGGCTACACCTTC. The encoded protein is CASSERGYGYTF.

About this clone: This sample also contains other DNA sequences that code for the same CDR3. DNA for the CDR3: TGTGCCAGTAGTAGGCAGCAAGAGACCCAGTACTTC. Its translation is CASSRQQETQYF. V and J are TRBV19 and TRBJ2-5; D call uncertain. With 4 bases removed from V and 2 bases from J, the gap between germline ends came to 5 bases. The CDR3 runs 12 residues. Germline V gives CDR1 LNHDA, CDR2 SQIVND (reference sequence). Together with reference TRBV19 and TRBJ2-5, the CDR3 gives the full variable domain: DGGITQSPKYLFRKEGQNVTLSCEQNLNHDAMYWYRQDPGQGLRLIYYSQIVNDFQKGDIAEGYSVSREKKESFPLTVTSAQKNPTAFYLCASSRQQETQYFGPGTRLLVL.

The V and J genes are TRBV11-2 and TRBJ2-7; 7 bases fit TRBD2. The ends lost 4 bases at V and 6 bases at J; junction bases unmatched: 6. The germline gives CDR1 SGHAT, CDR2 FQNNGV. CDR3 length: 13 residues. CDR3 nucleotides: TGTGCCAGCAGCTGGACTAGTTTGGCCGAGCAGTACTTC. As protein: CASSWTSLAEQYF.

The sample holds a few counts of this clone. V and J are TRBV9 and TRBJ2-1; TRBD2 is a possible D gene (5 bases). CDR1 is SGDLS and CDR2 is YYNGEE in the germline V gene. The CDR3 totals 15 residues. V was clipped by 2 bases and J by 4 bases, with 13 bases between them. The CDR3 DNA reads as TGTGCCAGCAGCGTTAGTTTAGGCGGGTACAATGAGCAGTTCTTC. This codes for CASSVSLGGYNEQFF.

CDR3 sequence: CASSQDWAAQSSNQPQHF. DNA of the CDR3: TGTGCCAGCAGCCAAGATTGGGCCGCCCAATCAAGCAATCAGCCCCAGCATTTT. V and J are TRBV4-2 and TRBJ1-5; D remains ambiguous. The V end lost 0 bases, the J end lost 1 base, and 16 bases lay between the germline ends. The CDR3 runs to 18 residues. Germline lookup yields CDR1 LGHNA and CDR2 YNFKEQ.

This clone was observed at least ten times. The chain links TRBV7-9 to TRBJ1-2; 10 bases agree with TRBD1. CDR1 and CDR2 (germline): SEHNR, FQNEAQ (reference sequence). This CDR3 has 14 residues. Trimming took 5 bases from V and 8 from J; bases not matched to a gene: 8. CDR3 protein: CASSPDRGPRGYTF. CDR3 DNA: TGTGCCAGCAGCCCCGACAGGGGGCCTCGGGGCTACACCTTC.

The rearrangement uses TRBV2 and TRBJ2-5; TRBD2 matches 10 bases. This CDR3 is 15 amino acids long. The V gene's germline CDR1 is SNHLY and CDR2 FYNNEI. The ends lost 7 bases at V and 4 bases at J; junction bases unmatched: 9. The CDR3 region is CASKMASGGRETQYF. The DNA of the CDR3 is TGTGCCAGCAAAATGGCTAGCGGGGGCCGAGAGACCCAGTACTTC.

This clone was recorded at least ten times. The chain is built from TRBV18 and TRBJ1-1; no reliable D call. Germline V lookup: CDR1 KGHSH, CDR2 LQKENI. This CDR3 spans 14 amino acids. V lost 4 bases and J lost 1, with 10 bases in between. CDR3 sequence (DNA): TGTGCCAGCTCACGGGAGTCAGCGAACACTGAAGCTTTCTTT. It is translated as CASSRESANTEAFF.

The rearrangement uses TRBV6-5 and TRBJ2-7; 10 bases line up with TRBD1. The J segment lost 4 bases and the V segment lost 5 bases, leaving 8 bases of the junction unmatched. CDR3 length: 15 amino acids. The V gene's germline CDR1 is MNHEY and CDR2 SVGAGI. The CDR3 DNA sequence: TGTGCCAGCAGTAGCCTGACAGGGGGCCAGTACGAGCAGTACTTC. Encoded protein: CASSSLTGGQYEQYF.

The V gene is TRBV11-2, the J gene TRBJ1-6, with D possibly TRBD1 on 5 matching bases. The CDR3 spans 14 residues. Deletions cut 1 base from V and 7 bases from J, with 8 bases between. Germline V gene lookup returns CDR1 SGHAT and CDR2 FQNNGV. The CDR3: CASSLARENSPLHF. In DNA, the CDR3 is TGTGCCAGCAGCTTAGCCAGGGAAAATTCACCCCTCCACTTT.

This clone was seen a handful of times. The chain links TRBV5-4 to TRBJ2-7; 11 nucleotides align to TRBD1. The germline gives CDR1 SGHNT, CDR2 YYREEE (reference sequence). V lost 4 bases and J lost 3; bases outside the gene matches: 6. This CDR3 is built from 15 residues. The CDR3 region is CASSTLGTGGYEQYF. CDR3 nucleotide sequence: TGTGCCAGCAGCACCCTAGGGACAGGGGGCTACGAGCAGTACTTC.

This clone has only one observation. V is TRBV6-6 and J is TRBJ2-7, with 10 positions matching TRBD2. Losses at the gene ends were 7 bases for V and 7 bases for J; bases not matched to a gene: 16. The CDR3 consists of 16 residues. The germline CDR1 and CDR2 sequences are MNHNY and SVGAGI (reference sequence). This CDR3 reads CASTPSRSGGAGEQYF. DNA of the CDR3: TGTGCCAGCACTCCCAGTCGGAGCGGGGGGGCAGGAGAGCAGTACTTC.